What follows are 2 T cell receptor beta chains derived from one specimen sequenced in a study of T cell responses to AZD1222 COVID-19 vaccine. The assay was immunoSEQ multiplex PCR, and TCRdb's table has in-frame clones only and misses some. Here the sample spans roughly 100,000 clones, roughly nine tenths being singletons. This specimen consisted of peripheral blood, obtained 28 days after the second AZD1222 dose. These receptors all stem from an adult who received the AZD1222 COVID-19 vaccine.

This clone was observed a handful of times. The chain carries TRBV4-2 and TRBJ1-1; D is undetermined. Deletions cut 2 bases from V and 2 bases from J, with 6 bases between. The CDR3 is made up of 13 amino acids. Germline V gives CDR1 LGHNA, CDR2 YNFKEQ. Here the CDR3 DNA reads TGTGCCAGCAGCCAACAGGTCAACACTGAAGCTTTCTTT. As protein: CASSQQVNTEAFF.

Turning to this clone: One end of the junction fails to match germline, which may point to a read error. The CDR3 DNA is TGTGCTAGCAGCTTAGATAGGGGGGAGTATGAGACCCAGTACTTC. It specifies CASSLDRGEYETQYF. This chain uses TRBV7-7 with TRBJ2-5, with D perhaps assigned TRBD1 or TRBD2 (6 bases each). Germline V gene lookup returns CDR1 SSHAT and CDR2 FNYEAQ (reference sequence). The CDR3 has 15 residues.